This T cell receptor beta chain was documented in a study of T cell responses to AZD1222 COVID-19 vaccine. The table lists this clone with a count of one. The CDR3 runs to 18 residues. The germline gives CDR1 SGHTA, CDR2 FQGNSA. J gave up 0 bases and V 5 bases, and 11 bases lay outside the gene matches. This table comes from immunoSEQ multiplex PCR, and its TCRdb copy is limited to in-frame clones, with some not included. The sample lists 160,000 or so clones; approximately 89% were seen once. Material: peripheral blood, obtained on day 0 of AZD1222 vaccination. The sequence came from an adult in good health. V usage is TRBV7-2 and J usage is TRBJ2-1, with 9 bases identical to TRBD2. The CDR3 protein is CASSPLTSGSSSYNEQFF. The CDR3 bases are TGTGCCAGCAGCCCACTAACTAGCGGGTCCAGCTCCTACAATGAGCAGTTCTTC.